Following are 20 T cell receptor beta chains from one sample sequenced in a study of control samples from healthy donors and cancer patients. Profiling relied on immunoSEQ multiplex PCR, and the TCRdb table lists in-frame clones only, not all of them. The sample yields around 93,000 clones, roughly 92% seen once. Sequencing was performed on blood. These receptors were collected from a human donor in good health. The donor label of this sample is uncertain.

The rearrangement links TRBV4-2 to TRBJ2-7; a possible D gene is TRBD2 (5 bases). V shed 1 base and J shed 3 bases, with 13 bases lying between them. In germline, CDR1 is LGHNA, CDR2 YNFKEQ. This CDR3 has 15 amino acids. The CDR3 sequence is CASSQVTTADYEQYF. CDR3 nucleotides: TGTGCCAGCAGCCAAGTCACAACAGCGGACTACGAGCAGTACTTC.

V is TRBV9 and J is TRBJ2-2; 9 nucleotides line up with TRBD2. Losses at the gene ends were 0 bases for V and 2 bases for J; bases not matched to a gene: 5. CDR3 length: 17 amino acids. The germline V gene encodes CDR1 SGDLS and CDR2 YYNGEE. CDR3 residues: CASSVGSGGKNTGELFF. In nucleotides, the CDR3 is TGTGCCAGCAGCGTAGGTAGCGGGGGTAAAAACACCGGGGAGCTGTTTTTT.

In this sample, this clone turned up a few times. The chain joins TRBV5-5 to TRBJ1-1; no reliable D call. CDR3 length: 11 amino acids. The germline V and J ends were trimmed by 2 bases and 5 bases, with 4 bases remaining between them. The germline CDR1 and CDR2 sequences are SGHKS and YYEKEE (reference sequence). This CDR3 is CASSFETEAFF. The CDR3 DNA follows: TGTGCCAGCAGCTTTGAAACTGAAGCTTTCTTT.

CDR3 amino acids: CASSYTTGARETQYF. The CDR3 DNA sequence: TGTGCCAGCAGCTATACGACCGGGGCCAGGGAGACCCAGTACTTC. This sequence joins TRBV7-9 and TRBJ2-5; D may be TRBD1 or TRBD2 (5 bases each). Trimming took off 4 bases at V and 5 bases at J, with 17 bases between the two ends. CDR3 length: 15 residues. Germline CDR1 is SEHNR and CDR2 is FQNEAQ (reference sequence).

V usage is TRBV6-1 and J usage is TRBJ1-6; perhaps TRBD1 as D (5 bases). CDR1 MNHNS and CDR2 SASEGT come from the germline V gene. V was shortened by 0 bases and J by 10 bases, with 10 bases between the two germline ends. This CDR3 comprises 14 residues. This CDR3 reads CASSEAGEFSPLHF. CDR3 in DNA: TGTGCCAGCAGTGAAGCGGGGGAATTCTCACCCCTCCACTTT.

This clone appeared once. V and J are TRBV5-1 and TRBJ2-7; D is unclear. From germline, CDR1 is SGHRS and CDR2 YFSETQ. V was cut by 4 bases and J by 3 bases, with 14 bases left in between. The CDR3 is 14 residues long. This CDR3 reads CASSPFDLSYEQYF. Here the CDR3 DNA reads TGCGCCAGCAGCCCCTTCGACTTAAGCTACGAGCAGTACTTC.

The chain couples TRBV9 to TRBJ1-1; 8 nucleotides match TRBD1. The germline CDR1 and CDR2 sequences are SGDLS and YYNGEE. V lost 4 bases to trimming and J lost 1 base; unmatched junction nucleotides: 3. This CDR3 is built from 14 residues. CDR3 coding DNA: TGTGCCAGCAGCCTCACAGGGGGGAACACTGAAGCTTTCTTT. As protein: CASSLTGGNTEAFF.

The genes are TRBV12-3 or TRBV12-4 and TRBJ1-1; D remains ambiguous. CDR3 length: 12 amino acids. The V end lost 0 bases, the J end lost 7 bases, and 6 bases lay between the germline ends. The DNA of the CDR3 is TGTGCCAGCAGTTTAGCGCGCCTTGAAGCTTTCTTT. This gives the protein CASSLARLEAFF.

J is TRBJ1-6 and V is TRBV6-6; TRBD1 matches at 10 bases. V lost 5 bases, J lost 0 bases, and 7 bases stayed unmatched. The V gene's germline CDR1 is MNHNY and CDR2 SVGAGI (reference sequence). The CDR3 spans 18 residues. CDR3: CASSPGDRGVSYNSPLHF. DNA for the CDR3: TGTGCCAGCAGTCCAGGGGACAGGGGTGTCTCCTATAATTCACCCCTCCACTTT.

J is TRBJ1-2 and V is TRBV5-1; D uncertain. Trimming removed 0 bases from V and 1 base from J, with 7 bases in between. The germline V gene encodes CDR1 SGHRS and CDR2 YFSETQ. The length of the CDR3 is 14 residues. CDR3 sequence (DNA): TGCGCCAGCAGCTTGGAACTGGGTAACTATGGCTACACCTTC. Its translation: CASSLELGNYGYTF.

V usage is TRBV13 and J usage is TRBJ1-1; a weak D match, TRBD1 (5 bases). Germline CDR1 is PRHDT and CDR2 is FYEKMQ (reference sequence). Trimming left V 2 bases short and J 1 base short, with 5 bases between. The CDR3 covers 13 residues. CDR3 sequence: CASSLTGNTEAFF. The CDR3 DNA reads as TGTGCCAGCAGCTTAACAGGGAACACTGAAGCTTTCTTT.

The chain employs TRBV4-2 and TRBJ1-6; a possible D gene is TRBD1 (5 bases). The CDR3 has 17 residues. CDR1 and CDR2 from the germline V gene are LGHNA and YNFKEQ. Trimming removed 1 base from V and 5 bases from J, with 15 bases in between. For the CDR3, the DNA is TGTGCCAGCAGCCAAGTTATATGGACAAACCATAATTCACCCCTCCACTTT. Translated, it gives CASSQVIWTNHNSPLHF.

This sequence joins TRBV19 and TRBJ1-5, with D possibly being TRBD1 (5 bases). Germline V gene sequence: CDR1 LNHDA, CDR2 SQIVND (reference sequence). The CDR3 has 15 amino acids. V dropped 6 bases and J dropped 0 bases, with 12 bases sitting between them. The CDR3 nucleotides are TGTGCCAGTAGACCGGGACGGAATAGCAATCAGCCCCAGCATTTT. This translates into CASRPGRNSNQPQHF.

In DNA form, the CDR3 reads TGTGCCAGCTCGTCCGAATACCAAGAGACCCAGTACTTC. Protein: CASSSEYQETQYF. The chain couples TRBV18 to TRBJ2-5; D is uncertain. CDR1 and CDR2 from the germline V gene are KGHSH and LQKENI. V was cut by 6 bases and J by 0 bases, with 8 bases left in between. CDR3 size: 13 residues. The full variable domain, rest sourced from reference TRBV18 and TRBJ2-5, is NAGVMQNPRHLVRRRGQEARLRCSPMKGHSHVYWYRQLPEEGLKFMVYLQKENIIDESGMPKERFSAEFPKEGPSILRIQQVVRGDSAAYFCASSSEYQETQYFGPGTRLLVL.

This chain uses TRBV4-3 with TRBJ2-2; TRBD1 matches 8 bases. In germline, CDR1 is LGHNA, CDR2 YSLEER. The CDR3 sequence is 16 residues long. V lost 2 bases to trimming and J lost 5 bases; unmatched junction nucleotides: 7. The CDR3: CASSQFLGTGTGELFF. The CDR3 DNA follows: TGCGCCAGCAGCCAATTTCTTGGGACAGGAACCGGGGAGCTGTTTTTT.

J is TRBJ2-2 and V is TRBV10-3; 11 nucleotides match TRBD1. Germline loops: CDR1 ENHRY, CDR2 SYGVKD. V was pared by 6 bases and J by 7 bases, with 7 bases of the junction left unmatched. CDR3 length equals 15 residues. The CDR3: CAISGDRGVGGELFF. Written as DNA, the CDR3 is TGTGCCATCAGCGGGGACAGGGGGGTCGGCGGGGAGCTGTTTTTT.

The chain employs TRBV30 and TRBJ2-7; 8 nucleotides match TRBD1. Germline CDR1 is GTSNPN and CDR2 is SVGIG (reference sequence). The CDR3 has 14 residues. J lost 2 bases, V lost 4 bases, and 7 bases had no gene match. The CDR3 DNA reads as TGTGCCTGGATTAGGGGCAGGGGGCCCTACGAGCAGTACTTC. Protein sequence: CAWIRGRGPYEQYF.

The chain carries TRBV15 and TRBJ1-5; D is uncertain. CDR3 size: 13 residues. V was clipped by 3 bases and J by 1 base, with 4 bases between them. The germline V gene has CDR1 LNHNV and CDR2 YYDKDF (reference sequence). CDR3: CATSSASNQPQHF. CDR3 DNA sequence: TGTGCCACCAGCAGTGCCAGCAATCAGCCCCAGCATTTT.

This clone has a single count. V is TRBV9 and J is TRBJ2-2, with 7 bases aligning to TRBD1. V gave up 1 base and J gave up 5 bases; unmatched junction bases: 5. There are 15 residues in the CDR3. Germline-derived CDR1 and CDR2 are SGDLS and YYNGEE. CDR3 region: CASSVLSGGTGELFF. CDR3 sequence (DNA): TGTGCCAGCAGCGTATTGTCAGGGGGAACCGGGGAGCTGTTTTTT. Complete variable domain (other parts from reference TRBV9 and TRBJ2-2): DSGVTQTPKHLITATGQRVTLRCSPRSGDLSVYWYQQSLDQGLQFLIQYYNGEERAKGNILERFSAQQFPDLHSELNLSSLELGDSALYFCASSVLSGGTGELFFGEGSRLTVL.

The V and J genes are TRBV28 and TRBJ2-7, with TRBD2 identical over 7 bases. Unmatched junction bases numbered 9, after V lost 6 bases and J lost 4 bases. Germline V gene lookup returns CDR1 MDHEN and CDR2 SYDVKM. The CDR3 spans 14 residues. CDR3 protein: CASSPGRVGYEQYF. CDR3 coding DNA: TGTGCCAGCAGCCCGGGGAGGGTTGGGTACGAGCAGTACTTC.